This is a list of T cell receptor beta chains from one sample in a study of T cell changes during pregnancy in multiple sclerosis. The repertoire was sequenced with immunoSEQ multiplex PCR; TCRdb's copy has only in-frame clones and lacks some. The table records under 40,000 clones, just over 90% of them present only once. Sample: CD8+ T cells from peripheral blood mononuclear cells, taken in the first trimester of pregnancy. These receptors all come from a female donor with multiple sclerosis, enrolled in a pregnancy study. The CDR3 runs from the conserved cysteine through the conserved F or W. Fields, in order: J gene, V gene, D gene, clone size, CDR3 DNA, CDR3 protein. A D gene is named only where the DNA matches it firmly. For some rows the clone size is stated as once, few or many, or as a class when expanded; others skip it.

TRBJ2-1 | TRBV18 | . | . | TGTGCCAGCTCACCGTGGGCTCGGTACAATGAGCAGTTCTTC | CASSPWARYNEQFF
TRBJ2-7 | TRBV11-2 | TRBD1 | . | TGTGCCAGCAGCTTCCGACAGGGGTACGAGCAGTACTTC | CASSFRQGYEQYF
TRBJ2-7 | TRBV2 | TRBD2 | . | TGTGCCAGCAGTGACGGGAGGGTCTCCTACGAGCAGTACTTC | CASSDGRVSYEQYF
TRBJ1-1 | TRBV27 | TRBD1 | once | TGTGCCAGCAAAGACAGGGGTTTTATGAACACTGAAGCTTTCTTT | CASKDRGFMNTEAFF
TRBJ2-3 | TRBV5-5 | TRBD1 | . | TGTGCCAGCAGCCCCCAGGGGGACGGCACAGATACGCAGTATTTT | CASSPQGDGTDTQYF
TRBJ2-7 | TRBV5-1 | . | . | TGCGCCAGCAGCTTAGCCCCCCCGGAAGCAGGGTACGAGCAGTACTTC | CASSLAPPEAGYEQYF
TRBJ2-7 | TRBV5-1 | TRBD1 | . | TGCGCCAGCAGCTTTACAGGGGGAACCTACGAGCAGTACTTC | CASSFTGGTYEQYF
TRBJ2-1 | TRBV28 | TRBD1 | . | TGTGCCAGCAGTATCCCGACAGGGACCAGCTCCTACAATGAGCAGTTCTTC | CASSIPTGTSSYNEQFF
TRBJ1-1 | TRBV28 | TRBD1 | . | TGTGCCAGCAGTTTATCGGGGGACAGGCCGAACACTGAAGCTTTCTTT | CASSLSGDRPNTEAFF
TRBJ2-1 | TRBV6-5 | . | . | TGTGCCAGCAGTTACGACAGTGCTAACTACAATGAGCAGTTCTTC | CASSYDSANYNEQFF
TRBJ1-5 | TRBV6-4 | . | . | TGTGCCAGCAGTGAGGCGAGCGGGAGCAATCAGCCCCAGCATTTT | CASSEASGSNQPQHF
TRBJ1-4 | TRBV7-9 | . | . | TGTGCCAGCAGCGTTGGGTGGGGCGCTAATGAAAAACTGTTTTTT | CASSVGWGANEKLFF
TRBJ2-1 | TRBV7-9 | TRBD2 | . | TGTGCCAGCAGTCAACCATCTTTGGCTAGCGGCAATGAGCAGTTCTTC | CASSQPSLASGNEQFF
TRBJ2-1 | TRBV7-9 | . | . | TGTGCCAGCAGCTTAGTGAGCGAAAATGAGCAGTTCTTC | CASSLVSENEQFF
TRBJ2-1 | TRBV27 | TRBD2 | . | TGTGCCAGCAGTTTTCGGCCTAGCGGGAGCTCCTACAATGAGCAGTTCTTC | CASSFRPSGSSYNEQFF
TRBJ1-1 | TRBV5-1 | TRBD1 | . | TGCGCCAGCAGACAGGGGGCGGGCTCCCGGTCTTTCTTT | CASRQGAGSRSFF
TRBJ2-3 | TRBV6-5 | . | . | TGTGCCAGCAGTCTAGGGGGGGTCGATACGCAGTATTTT | CASSLGGVDTQYF
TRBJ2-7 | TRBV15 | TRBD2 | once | TGTGCCACCAGCAGAGATCGGCTCGGGGGGTACTACGAGCAGTACTTC | CATSRDRLGGYYEQYF
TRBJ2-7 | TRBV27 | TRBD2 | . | TGTGCCAGCAGTTTAATTCCGGGAGGACCCTACGAGCAGTACTTC | CASSLIPGGPYEQYF
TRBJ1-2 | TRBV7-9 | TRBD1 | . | TGTGCCAGCACCGGGACAGAAGTTTTTGGCTACACCTTC | CASTGTEVFGYTF
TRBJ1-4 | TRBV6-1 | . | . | TGTGCCAGCAGTGAAATCCTGATGGGACACGGAAATGAAAAACTGTTTTTT | CASSEILMGHGNEKLFF
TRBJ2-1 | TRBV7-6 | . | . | TGTGCCAGCAGCTTAGCCCCTGACTCATACAATGAGCAGTTCTTC | CASSLAPDSYNEQFF
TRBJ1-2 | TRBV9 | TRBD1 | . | TGTGCCAGCAGCGCGGACAGGGAGTATGGCTACACCTTC | CASSADREYGYTF
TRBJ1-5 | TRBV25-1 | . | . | TGTGCCAGCAGCCGGGGGGGGGATCAGCCCCAGCATTTT | CASSRGGDQPQHF
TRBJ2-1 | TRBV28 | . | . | TGTGCCAGCAGTTTATCTTGGCGGGAAGACAATGAGCAGTTCTTC | CASSLSWREDNEQFF
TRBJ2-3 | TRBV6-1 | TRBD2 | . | TGTGCCAGCAGTGACGGACTAGCGGGAGATACGCAGTATTTT | CASSDGLAGDTQYF
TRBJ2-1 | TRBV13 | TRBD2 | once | TGTGCCAGCAAGGCGGGAGGTAATGAGCAGTTCTTC | CASKAGGNEQFF
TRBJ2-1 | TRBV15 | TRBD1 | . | TGTGCCTCTGCGACCGGGACAGGGGGCTGGGATGAGCAGTTCTTC | CASATGTGGWDEQFF
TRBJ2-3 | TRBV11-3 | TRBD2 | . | TGTGCCAGCAGCTCGGCGAGCGGGAGAAATGCGGATACGCAGTATTTT | CASSSASGRNADTQYF
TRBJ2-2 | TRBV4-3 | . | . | TGCGCCAGCAGCCAAGATCTTTCGGGCGGGCCTAACACCGGGGAGCTGTTTTTT | CASSQDLSGGPNTGELFF
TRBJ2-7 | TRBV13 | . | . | TGTGCCAGCAGCTTAGGCGGAACAGCCTACGAGCAGTACTTC | CASSLGGTAYEQYF
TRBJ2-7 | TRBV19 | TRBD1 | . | TGTGCCAGTAGTATTGGGACAGGGAGGCCCTACGAGCAGTACTTC | CASSIGTGRPYEQYF
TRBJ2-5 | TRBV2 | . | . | TGTGCCAGCGTATGGGCCGATCAAGAGACCCAGTACTTC | CASVWADQETQYF
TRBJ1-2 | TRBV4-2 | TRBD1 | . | TGTGCCAGCAGCCAGGATCCGGGACAGGGCGTCTCCGATGGCTACACCTTC | CASSQDPGQGVSDGYTF
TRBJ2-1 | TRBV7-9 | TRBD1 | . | TGTGCCAGCAGCTTGGTCCAGGGGGCACGCTACAATGAGCAGTTCTTC | CASSLVQGARYNEQFF
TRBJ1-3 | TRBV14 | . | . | TGTGCCAGCAGCTCCCGACAGGCTGAAAACACCATATATTTT | CASSSRQAENTIYF
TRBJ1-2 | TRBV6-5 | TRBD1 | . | TGTGCCAGCAATCGACAGGGGGGTGTGGGTGGCTACACCTTC | CASNRQGGVGGYTF
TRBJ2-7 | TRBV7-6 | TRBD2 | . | TGTGCCAGCAGCTTAGGAGTACTAGCGGGAGGCGAGCAGTACTTC | CASSLGVLAGGEQYF
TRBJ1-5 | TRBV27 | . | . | TGTGCCAGCAGTTTAGGTGCGTTTCAGCCCCAGCATTTT | CASSLGAFQPQHF
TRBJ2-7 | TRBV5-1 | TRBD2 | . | TGCGCCAGCAGCGGGGCAACTAGCGGGAGAAGCTCCTACGAGCAGTACTTC | CASSGATSGRSSYEQYF
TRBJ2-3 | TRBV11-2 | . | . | TGTGCCAGCAGCTTAGGTATAGCGGTAGCCACAGATACGCAGTATTTT | CASSLGIAVATDTQYF
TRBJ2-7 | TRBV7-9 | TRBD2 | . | TGTGCCAGCAGCCCACCAGCGGGAATCTCCTCCTACGAGCAGTACTTC | CASSPPAGISSYEQYF